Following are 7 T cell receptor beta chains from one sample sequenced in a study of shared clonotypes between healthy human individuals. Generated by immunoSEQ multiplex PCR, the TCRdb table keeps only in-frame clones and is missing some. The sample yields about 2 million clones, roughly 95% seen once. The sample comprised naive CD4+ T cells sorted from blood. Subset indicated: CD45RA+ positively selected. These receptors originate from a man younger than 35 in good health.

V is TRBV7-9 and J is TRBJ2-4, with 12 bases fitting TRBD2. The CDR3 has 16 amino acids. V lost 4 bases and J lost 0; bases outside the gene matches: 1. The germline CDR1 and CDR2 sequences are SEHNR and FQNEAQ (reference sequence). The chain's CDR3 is CASSWTSGEAKNIQYF. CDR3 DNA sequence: TGTGCCAGCAGCTGGACTAGCGGGGAAGCCAAAAACATTCAGTACTTC.

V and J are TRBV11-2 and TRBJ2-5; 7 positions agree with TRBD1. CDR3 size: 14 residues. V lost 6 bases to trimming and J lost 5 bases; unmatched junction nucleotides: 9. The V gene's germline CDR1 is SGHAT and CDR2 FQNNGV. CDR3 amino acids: CASSFAGGEETQYF. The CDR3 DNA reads TGTGCCAGCAGTTTCGCAGGGGGAGAGGAGACCCAGTACTTC.

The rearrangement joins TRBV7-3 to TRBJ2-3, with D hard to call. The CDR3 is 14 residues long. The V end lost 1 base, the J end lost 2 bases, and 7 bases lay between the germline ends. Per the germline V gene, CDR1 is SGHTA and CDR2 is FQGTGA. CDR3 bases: TGTGCCAGCAGCTTAAATGCCCCCACAGATACGCAGTATTTT. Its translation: CASSLNAPTDTQYF.

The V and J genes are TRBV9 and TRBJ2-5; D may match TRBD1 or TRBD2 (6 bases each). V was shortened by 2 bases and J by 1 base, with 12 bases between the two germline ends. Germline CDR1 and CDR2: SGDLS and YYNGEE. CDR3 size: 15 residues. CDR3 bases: TGTGCCAGCAGCGTCTTAGGGGGGAGCCAAGAGACCCAGTACTTC. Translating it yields CASSVLGGSQETQYF. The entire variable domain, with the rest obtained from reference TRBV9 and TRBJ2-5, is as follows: DSGVTQTPKHLITATGQRVTLRCSPRSGDLSVYWYQQSLDQGLQFLIQYYNGEERAKGNILERFSAQQFPDLHSELNLSSLELGDSALYFCASSVLGGSQETQYFGPGTRLLVL.

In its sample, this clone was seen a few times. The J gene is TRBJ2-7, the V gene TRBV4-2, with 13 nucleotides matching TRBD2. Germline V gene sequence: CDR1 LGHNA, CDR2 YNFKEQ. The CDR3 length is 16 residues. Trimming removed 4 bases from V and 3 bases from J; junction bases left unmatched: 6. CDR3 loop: CASSLDGTSGNYEQYF. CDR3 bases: TGTGCCAGCAGCCTCGACGGGACTAGCGGGAACTACGAGCAGTACTTC.

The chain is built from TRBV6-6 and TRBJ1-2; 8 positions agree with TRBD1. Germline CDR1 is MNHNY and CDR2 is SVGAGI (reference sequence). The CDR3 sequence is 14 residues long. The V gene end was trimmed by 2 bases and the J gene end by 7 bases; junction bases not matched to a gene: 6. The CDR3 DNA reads TGTGCCAGCAGTTACGACAGGGGCCTTGGTGGCTACACCTTC. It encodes CASSYDRGLGGYTF.

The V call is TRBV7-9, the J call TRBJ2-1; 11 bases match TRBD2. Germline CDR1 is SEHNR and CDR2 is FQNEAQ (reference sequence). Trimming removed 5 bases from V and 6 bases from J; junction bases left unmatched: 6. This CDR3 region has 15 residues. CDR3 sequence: CASSPIGTSGNEQFF. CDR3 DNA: TGTGCCAGCAGCCCCATCGGGACTAGCGGCAATGAGCAGTTCTTC.